Below, 12 T cell receptor beta chains from the same sample are listed, as sequenced in a study of blood T cell repertoires in COVID-19 (dated by TCRdb to about 2020). The library was prepared using the immunoSEQ multiplex PCR assay. TCRdb took over this immuneACCESS table, retaining in-frame rearrangements with V and J assigned. Such tables are incomplete; in checked studies, under half of the missing clones stem from an unresolved V gene, and the remainder is unexplained. The sample contains around 500,000 clones, about 85% of them found a single time. Clones ranked in the top ten supply 6.5% to 8.5% of the sample. Sequencing was done on a sample of PBMCs or T cells enriched from blood (not recorded which). Receptors were obtained from a woman aged 55-70 years who had recovered from COVID-19.

This chain joins TRBV2 and TRBJ2-2; D call uncertain. V lost 4 bases to trimming and J lost 0 bases, with 6 bases between them. This CDR3 comprises 14 residues. Per the germline V gene, CDR1 is SNHLY and CDR2 is FYNNEI. CDR3 in DNA: TGTGCCAGCAGTGGACAACCGAACACCGGGGAGCTGTTTTTT. It translates to CASSGQPNTGELFF. The full variable domain, with the rest looked up from reference TRBV2 and TRBJ2-2, is EPEVTQTPSHQVTQMGQEVILRCVPISNHLYFYWYRQILGQKVEFLVSFYNNEISEKSEIFDDQFSVERPDGSNFTLKIRSTKLEDSAMYFCASSGQPNTGELFFGEGSRLTVL.

The chain carries TRBV12-3 or TRBV12-4 and TRBJ2-1, with 7 bases lining up with TRBD1. This CDR3 has 12 residues. Trimming removed 6 bases from V and 15 bases from J; junction bases left unmatched: 11. DNA for the CDR3: TGTGCCAGCAGGAAAGACAGGGCTGGTCCGTTCTTC. It yields the protein CASRKDRAGPFF.

The table lists this clone with a count of one. V gene TRBV5-1 combines with J gene TRBJ1-2; tentative D call: TRBD1 (6 bases). This CDR3 spans 14 amino acids. Germline-derived CDR1 and CDR2 are SGHRS and YFSETQ. Trimming removed 0 bases from V and 6 bases from J, with 12 bases in between. CDR3 nucleotide sequence: TGCGCCAGCAGCTTGGTAGTTCCAGGGGATGGCTACACCTTC. The encoded protein is CASSLVVPGDGYTF.

The CDR3: CASTKGGTEIPQDTQYF. In nucleotides, the CDR3 is TGTGCCAGCACTAAGGGCGGGACAGAGATCCCTCAAGATACGCAGTATTTT. The rearrangement uses TRBV7-9 and TRBJ2-3; possibly TRBD1 for D (7 bases). CDR3 length equals 17 residues. V was clipped by 7 bases and J by 5 bases, with 25 bases between them. CDR1 and CDR2 from the germline V gene are SEHNR and FQNEAQ (reference sequence).

The chain employs TRBV5-1 and TRBJ2-2; the D gene is possibly TRBD2 (5 bases). With 1 base removed from V and 1 base from J, the gap between germline ends came to 11 bases. The CDR3 contains 16 residues. The V gene's germline CDR1 is SGHRS and CDR2 YFSETQ. CDR3: CASSLMGVLNTGELFF. CDR3 DNA: TGCGCCAGCAGCTTGATGGGAGTTCTGAACACCGGGGAGCTGTTTTTT.

The chain uses TRBV29-1 and TRBJ2-3; 13 bases are a match to TRBD2. The CDR3 is 15 amino acids. V dropped 7 bases and J dropped 1; count of bases not matched to a gene: 5. Germline values: CDR1 SQVTM, CDR2 ANQGSEA. The CDR3 nucleotides read TGCAGCGCACGGACTAGCGGGGGCCGCACAGATACGCAGTATTTT. Amino acid sequence: CSARTSGGRTDTQYF.

This clone was found once. The V and J genes are TRBV2 and TRBJ1-6, with D uncertain. V was clipped by 7 bases and J by 6 bases, with 10 bases between them. Germline V gene data show CDR1 as SNHLY and CDR2 as FYNNEI. The CDR3 totals 13 residues. This CDR3 reads CASTEASNSPLHF. Written as DNA, the CDR3 is TGTGCCAGCACCGAGGCCAGTAATTCACCCCTCCACTTT.

This clone has only a few counts. V gene TRBV2 combines with J gene TRBJ1-2; weak D call: TRBD1 (6 bases). CDR1 is SNHLY, CDR2 FYNNEI, per germline. Trimming took off 3 bases at V and 0 bases at J, with 14 bases between the two ends. The CDR3 extends over 16 amino acids. This CDR3 is CASSDPTGSANYGYTF. The CDR3 coding sequence is TGTGCCAGCAGTGACCCAACAGGGTCTGCTAACTATGGCTACACCTTC.

This chain links TRBV6-5 with TRBJ1-5; 9 bases agree with TRBD1. Trimming removed 4 bases from V and 5 bases from J; junction bases left unmatched: 3. The CDR3 runs 14 residues. The germline gives CDR1 MNHEY, CDR2 SVGAGI. The CDR3 sequence: CASSSQGAHQPQHF. The CDR3 nucleotides read TGTGCCAGCAGTTCACAGGGGGCGCATCAGCCCCAGCATTTT.

The gene calls are TRBV7-9 and TRBJ1-1; 7 nucleotides match TRBD1. The J segment lost 4 bases and the V segment lost 7 bases, leaving 15 bases of the junction unmatched. This CDR3 is 16 amino acids long. CDR1 and CDR2 (germline): SEHNR, FQNEAQ (reference sequence). CDR3 loop: CASTLGRGRLSTEAFF. Written as DNA, the CDR3 is TGTGCCAGCACCTTGGGGAGGGGGCGGTTGAGCACTGAAGCTTTCTTT.

Here the CDR3 DNA reads TGCGCCAGCAAGGAAGGGGGATACTCTGGAAACACCATATATTTT. Translating it yields CASKEGGYSGNTIYF. The chain links TRBV10-2 to TRBJ1-3; the D gene is possibly TRBD1 (6 bases). V was pared by 7 bases and J by 0 bases, with 13 bases between. Germline CDR1 WSHSY, CDR2 SAAADI. CDR3 length: 15 amino acids.

The chain carries TRBV4-1 and TRBJ2-2, with TRBD2 as a possible D gene (5 bases). V was shortened by 4 bases and J by 0 bases, with 21 bases between the two germline ends. Germline V gene sequence: CDR1 MGHRA, CDR2 YSYEKL. There are 19 residues in the CDR3. The CDR3 here is CASSPSGNRMSTNTGELFF. DNA of the CDR3: TGCGCCAGCAGCCCGTCCGGGAACAGAATGTCAACGAACACCGGGGAGCTGTTTTTT.